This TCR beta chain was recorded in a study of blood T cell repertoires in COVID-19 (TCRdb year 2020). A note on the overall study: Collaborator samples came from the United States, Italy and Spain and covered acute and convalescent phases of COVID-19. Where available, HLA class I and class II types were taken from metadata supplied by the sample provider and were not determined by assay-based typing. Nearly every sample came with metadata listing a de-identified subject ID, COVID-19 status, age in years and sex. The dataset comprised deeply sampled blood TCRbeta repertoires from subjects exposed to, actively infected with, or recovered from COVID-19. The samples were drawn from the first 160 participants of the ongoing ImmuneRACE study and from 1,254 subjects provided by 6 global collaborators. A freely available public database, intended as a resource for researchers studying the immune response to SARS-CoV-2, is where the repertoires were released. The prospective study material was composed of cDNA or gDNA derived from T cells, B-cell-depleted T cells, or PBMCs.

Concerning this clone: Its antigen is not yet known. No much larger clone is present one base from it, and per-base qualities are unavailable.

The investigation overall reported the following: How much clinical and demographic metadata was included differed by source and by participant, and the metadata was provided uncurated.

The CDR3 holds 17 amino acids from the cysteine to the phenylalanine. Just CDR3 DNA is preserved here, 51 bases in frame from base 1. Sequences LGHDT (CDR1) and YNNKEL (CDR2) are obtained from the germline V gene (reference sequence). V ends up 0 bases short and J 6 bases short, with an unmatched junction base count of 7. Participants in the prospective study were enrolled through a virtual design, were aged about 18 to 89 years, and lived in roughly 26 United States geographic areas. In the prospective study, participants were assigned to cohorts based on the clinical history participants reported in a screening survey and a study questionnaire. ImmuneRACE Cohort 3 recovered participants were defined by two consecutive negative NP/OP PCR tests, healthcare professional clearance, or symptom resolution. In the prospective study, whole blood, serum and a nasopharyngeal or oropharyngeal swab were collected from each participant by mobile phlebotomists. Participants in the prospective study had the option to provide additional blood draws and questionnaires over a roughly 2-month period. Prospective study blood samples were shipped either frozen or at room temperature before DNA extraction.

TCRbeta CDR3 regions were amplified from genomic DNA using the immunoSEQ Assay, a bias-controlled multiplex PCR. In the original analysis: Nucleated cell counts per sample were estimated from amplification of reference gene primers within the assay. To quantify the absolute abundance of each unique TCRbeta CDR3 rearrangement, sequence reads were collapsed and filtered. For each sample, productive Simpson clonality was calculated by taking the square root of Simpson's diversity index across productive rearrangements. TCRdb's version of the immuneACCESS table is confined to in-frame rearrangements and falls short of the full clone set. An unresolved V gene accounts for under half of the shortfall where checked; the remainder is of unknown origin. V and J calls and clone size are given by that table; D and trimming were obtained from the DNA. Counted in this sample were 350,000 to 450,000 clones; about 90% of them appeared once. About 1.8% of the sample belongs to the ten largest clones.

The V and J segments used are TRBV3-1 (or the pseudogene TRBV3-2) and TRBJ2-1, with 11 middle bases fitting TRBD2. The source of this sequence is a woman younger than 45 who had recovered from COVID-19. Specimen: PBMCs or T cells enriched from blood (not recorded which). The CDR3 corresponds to CASSQDRSSGGRNEQFF. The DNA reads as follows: TGTGCCAGCAGCCAAGATAGGTCTAGCGGGGGGCGCAATGAGCAGTTCTTC.